This T cell receptor (beta chain) was retrieved from a study of blood T cell repertoires in COVID-19 (TCRdb year 2020). Regarding the study in general: Collaborator samples came from the United States, Italy and Spain and covered acute and convalescent phases of COVID-19. The material from the prospective study consisted of cDNA or gDNA derived from T cells, B-cell-depleted T cells, or PBMCs. Deeply sampled blood TCRbeta repertoires from subjects exposed to, actively infected with, or recovered from COVID-19 were included in the dataset. The repertoires were released in a freely available public database meant as a resource for research on the immune response to SARS-CoV-2. Samples were obtained from the ongoing ImmuneRACE study (first 160 participants) and from 1,200 or so subjects provided by 6 global collaborators. Nearly every sample came with metadata listing a de-identified subject ID, COVID-19 status, age in years and sex. Where HLA class I and class II types were available, the types were taken from metadata supplied by the sample provider, not from assay-based typing.

One collaborating source in Seattle enrolled patients during active infection and followed them longitudinally through the course of disease. The collaborating institutions used their own protocols to collect whole blood in K2EDTA tubes. For TCRbeta analysis, collaborators shipped samples in one of three forms: frozen whole blood, isolated PBMCs, or DNA extracted from either of those sample types. The immunoSEQ Assay, a bias-controlled multiplex PCR, was used to amplify TCRbeta CDR3 regions from genomic DNA. Per the source publication's procedure: The number of nucleated cells in each sample was estimated by amplification of reference gene primers within the assay. To quantify the absolute abundance of each unique TCRbeta CDR3 rearrangement, sequence reads were collapsed and filtered. Productive Simpson clonality was computed per sample as the square root of Simpson's diversity index over productive rearrangements. TCRdb retrieved this table from immuneACCESS and kept in-frame rearrangements only. Not all clones are present; in checked studies, unresolved V genes account for under half, and no reason is known for the remainder. Clone size and the V and J calls come from that table; the DNA yielded D and trimming. In all, the sample holds around 460,000 clones, and roughly 89% of those were seen once. The ten largest clones add up to 0.7% to 0.85% of the sample.

Comments on this clone: Its antigen remains unidentified. Base-call qualities are not available, and no considerably larger clone is one nucleotide away.

Trimming removed 0 bases from V and 3 bases from J; the gene matches leave 4 bases unexplained. The CDR3 goes from the cysteine to the phenylalanine over 15 residues. Just the 45-base CDR3 DNA is kept, in frame starting at base 1. From the germline V gene, CDR1 is WSHSY and CDR2 is SAAADI. The study at large found these results: How much clinical and demographic metadata was included differed by source and by participant, and the metadata was provided uncurated.

Recombination linked TRBV10-2 to TRBJ1-1; 7 nucleotides in the junction match TRBD1. Specimen: peripheral blood. The clonotype was recovered from a man between 18 and 35 years old with COVID-19, enrolled during active disease. The DNA reads as follows: TGCGCCAGCAGTGAGTCTAGGGGGCTGGACACTGAAGCTTTCTTT. Its protein reads: CASSESRGLDTEAFF.